Detailed here is one T cell receptor (beta chain). Sequenced by immunoSEQ multiplex PCR; TCRdb stores in-frame clones only, minus some. The table records more than 9,500 clones, over 70% of them present only once. The record originates from a study of sequential checkpoint blockade in melanoma. Study information: Maintenance nivolumab came after either treatment sequence.

The CDR3 is 15 residues long. CDR1 SGHDT and CDR2 YYEEEE come from the germline V gene. V gave up 1 base and J gave up 3 bases; unmatched junction bases: 7. The treatment: randomized to nivolumab then ipilimumab (arm A) or the reverse (arm B). No patient had prior DNA-damaging chemotherapy. The chain has TRBV5-6 and TRBJ2-7; 7 bases line up with TRBD1. The receptor was derived from a human donor with melanoma. Sequenced material: CD8+ T cells sorted from blood (inferred from file names), taken from a patient given nivolumab and ipilimumab in sequence. For the CDR3, the DNA is TGTGCCAGCAGCTTGCCCGGGACAGAGAACTACGAGCAGTACTTC. Translated, it gives CASSLPGTENYEQYF.